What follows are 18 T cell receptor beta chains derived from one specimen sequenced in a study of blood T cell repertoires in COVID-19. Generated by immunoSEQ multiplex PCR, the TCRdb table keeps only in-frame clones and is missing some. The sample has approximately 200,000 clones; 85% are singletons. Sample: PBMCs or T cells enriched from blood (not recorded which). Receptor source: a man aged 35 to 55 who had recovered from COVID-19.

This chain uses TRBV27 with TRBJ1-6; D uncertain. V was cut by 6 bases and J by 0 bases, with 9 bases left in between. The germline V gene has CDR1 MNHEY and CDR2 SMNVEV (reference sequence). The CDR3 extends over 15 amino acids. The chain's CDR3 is CASRSGGSYNSPLHF. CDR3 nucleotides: TGTGCCAGCAGGTCGGGAGGCTCCTATAATTCACCCCTCCACTTT.

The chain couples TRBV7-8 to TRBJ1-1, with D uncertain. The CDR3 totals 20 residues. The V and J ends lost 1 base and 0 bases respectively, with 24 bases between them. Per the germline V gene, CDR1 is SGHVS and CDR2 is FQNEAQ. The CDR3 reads CASSLEVSLSVGPMNTEAFF. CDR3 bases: TGTGCCAGCAGCTTAGAGGTTTCTCTGTCAGTGGGCCCGATGAACACTGAAGCTTTCTTT.

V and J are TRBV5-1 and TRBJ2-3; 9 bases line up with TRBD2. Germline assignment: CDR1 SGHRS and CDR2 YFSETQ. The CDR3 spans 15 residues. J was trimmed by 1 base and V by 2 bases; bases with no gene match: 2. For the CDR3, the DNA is TGCGCCAGCAGCTTCACTAGCGGGCGCACAGATACGCAGTATTTT. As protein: CASSFTSGRTDTQYF.

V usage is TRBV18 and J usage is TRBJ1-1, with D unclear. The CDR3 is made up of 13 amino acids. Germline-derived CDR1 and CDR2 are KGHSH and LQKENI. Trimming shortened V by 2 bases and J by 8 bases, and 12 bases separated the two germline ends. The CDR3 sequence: CASSPEAREEAFF. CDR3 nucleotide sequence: TGTGCCAGCTCACCAGAGGCTCGAGAGGAAGCTTTCTTT.

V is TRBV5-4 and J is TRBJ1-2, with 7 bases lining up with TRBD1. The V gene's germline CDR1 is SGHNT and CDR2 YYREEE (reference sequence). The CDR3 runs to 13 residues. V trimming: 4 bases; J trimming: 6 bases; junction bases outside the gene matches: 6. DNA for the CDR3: TGTGCCAGCAGCCCACGGGACAGCAATGGCTACACCTTC. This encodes CASSPRDSNGYTF.

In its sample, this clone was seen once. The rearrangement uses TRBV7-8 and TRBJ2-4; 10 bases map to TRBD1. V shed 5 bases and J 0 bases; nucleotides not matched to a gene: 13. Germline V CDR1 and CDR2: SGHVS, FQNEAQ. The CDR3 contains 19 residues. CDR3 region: CASSPPGTGDILAKNIQYF. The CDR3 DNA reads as TGTGCCAGCAGCCCCCCCGGGACAGGGGATATCTTAGCCAAAAACATTCAGTACTTC.

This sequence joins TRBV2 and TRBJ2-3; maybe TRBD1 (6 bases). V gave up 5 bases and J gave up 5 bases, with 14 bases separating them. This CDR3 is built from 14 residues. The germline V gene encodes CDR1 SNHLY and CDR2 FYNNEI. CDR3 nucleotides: TGTGCCAGCAGTCCGCAGGGGCTCCAAGATACGCAGTATTTT. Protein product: CASSPQGLQDTQYF.

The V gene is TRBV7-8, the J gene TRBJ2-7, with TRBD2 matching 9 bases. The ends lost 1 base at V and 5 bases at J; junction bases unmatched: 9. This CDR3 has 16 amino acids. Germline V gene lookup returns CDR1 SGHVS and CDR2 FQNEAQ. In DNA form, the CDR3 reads TGTGCCAGCAGCTTAGTAGCGCGCGGGAGGGCCGACGAGCAGTACTTC. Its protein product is CASSLVARGRADEQYF.

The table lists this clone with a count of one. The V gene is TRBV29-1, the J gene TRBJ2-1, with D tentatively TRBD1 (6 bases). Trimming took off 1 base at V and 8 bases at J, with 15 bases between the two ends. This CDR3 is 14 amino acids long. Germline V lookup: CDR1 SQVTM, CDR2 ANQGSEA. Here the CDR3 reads CSVEAQGQTDEQFF. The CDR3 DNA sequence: TGCAGCGTTGAAGCTCAGGGACAAACGGATGAGCAGTTCTTC.

CDR3 residues: CASTPGTGDYEQYF. Written as DNA, the CDR3 is TGCGCCAGCACCCCCGGGACAGGGGACTACGAGCAGTACTTC. V gene TRBV4-1 combines with J gene TRBJ2-7; 10 bases fit TRBD1. The ends lost 7 bases at V and 3 bases at J; junction bases unmatched: 6. CDR1 is MGHRA, CDR2 YSYEKL, per germline. The CDR3 loop spans 14 amino acids.

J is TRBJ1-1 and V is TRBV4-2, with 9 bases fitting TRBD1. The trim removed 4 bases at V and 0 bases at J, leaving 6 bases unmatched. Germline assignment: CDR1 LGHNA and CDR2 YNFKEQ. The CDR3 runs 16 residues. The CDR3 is CASSRTGARMNTEAFF. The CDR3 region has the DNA TGTGCCAGCAGCCGGACAGGGGCCAGAATGAACACTGAAGCTTTCTTT.

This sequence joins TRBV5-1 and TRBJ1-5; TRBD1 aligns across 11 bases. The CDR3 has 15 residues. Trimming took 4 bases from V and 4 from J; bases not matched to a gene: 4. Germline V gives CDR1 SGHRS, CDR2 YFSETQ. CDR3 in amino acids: CASSRGTGGNQPQHF. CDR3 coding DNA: TGCGCCAGCAGCCGGGGGACAGGGGGAAATCAGCCCCAGCATTTT.

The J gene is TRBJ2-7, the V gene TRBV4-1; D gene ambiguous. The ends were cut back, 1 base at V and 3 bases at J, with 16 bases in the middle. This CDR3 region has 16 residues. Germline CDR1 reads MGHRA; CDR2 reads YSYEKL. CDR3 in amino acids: CASSQVSSLENYEQYF. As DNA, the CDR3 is TGCGCCAGCAGCCAAGTGTCCAGTCTTGAAAACTACGAGCAGTACTTC.

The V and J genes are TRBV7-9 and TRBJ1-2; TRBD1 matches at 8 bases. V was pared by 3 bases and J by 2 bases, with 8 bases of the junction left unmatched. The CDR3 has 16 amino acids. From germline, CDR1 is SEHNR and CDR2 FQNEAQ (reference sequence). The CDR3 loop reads CASSFPGAGGNYGYTF. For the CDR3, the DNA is TGTGCCAGCAGCTTCCCGGGGGCAGGGGGCAACTATGGCTACACCTTC. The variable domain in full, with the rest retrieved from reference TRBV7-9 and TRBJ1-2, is DTGVSQNPRHKITKRGQNVTFRCDPISEHNRLYWYRQTLGQGPEFLTYFQNEAQLEKSRLLSDRFSAERPKGSFSTLEIQRTEQGDSAMYLCASSFPGAGGNYGYTFGSGTRLTVV.

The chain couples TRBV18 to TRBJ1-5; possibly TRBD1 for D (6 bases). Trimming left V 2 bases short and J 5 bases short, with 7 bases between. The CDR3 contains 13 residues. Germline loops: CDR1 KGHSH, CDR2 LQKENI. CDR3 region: CASSPSGDQPQHF. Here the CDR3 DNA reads TGTGCCAGCTCACCATCAGGGGATCAGCCCCAGCATTTT. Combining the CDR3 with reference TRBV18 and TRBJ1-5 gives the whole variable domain NAGVMQNPRHLVRRRGQEARLRCSPMKGHSHVYWYRQLPEEGLKFMVYLQKENIIDESGMPKERFSAEFPKEGPSILRIQQVVRGDSAAYFCASSPSGDQPQHFGDGTRLSIL.

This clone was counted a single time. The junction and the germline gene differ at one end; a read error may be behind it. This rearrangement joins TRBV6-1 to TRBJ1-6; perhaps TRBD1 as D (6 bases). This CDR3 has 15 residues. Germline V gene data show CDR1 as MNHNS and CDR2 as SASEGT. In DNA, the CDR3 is TGTGCCAGCAATGAAAAAGCAGGGGCAATTTCACCCCTCCACTTT. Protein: CASNEKAGAISPLHF.

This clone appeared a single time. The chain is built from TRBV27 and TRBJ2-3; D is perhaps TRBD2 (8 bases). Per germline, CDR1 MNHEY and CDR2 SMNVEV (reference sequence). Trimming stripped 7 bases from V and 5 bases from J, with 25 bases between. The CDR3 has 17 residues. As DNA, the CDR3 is TGTGCCAGCACCGACAGGGTCGGGAGGGCCGAAGTAGATACGCAGTATTTT. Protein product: CASTDRVGRAEVDTQYF.

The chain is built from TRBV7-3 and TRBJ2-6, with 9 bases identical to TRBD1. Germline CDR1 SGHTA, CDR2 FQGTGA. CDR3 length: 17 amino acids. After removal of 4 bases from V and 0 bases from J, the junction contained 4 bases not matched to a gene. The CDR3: CASSSEGQGSGANVLTF. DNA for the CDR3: TGTGCCAGCAGCTCCGAGGGACAGGGCTCTGGGGCCAACGTCCTGACTTTC.